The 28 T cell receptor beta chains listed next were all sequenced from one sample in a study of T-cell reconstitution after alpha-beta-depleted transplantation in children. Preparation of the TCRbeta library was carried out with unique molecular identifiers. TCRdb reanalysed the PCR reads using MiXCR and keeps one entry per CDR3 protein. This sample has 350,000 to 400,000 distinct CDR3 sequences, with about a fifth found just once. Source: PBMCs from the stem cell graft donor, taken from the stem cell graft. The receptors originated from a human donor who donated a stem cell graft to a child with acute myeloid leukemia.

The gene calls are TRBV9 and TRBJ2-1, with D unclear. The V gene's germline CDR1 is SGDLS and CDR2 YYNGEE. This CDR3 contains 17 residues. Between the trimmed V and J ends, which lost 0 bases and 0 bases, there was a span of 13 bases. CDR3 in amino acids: CASSVESRFSSYNEQFF. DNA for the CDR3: TGTGCCAGCAGCGTAGAATCCCGATTTAGCTCCTACAATGAGCAGTTCTTC.

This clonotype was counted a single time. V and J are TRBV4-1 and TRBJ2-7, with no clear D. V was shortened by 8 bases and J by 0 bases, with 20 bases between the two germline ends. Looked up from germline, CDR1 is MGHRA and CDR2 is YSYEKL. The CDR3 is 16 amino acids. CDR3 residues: CASRKLPVEGSYEQYF. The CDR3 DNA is TGCGCCAGCCGAAAGCTTCCAGTAGAAGGCTCCTACGAGCAGTACTTC.

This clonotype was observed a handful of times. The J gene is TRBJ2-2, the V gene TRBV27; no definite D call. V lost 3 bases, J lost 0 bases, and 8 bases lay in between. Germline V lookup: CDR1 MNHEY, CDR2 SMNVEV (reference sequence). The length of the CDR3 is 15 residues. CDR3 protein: CASSFQRPNTGELFF. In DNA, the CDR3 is TGTGCCAGCAGTTTCCAGCGACCGAACACCGGGGAGCTGTTTTTT.

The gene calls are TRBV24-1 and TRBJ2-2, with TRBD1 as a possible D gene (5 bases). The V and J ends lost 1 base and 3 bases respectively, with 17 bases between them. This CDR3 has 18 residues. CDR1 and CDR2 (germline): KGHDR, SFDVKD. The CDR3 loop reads CATSDFLGQPLDTGELFF. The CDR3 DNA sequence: TGTGCCACCAGTGATTTCCTCGGACAACCCTTGGACACCGGGGAGCTGTTTTTT.

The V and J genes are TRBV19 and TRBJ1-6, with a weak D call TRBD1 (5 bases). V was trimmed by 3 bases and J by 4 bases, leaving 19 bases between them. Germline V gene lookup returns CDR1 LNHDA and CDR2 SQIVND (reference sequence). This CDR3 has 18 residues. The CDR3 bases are TGTGCCAGTAGTATGAGCGGTACGGGGACTGGATATAATTCACCCCTCCACTTT. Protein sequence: CASSMSGTGTGYNSPLHF.

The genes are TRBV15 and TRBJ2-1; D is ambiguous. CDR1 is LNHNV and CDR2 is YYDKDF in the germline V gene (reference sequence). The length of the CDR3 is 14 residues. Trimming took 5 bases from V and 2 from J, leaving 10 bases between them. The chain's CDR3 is CATSARRPYNEQFF. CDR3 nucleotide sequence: TGTGCCACCAGCGCGAGGAGACCCTACAATGAGCAGTTCTTC.

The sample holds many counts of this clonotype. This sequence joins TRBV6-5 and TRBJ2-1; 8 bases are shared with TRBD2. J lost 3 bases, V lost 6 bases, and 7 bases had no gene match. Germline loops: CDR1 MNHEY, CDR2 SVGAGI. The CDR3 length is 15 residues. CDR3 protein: CASSHSGLGYNEQFF. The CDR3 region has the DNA TGTGCCAGCAGCCACTCGGGACTAGGCTACAATGAGCAGTTCTTC.

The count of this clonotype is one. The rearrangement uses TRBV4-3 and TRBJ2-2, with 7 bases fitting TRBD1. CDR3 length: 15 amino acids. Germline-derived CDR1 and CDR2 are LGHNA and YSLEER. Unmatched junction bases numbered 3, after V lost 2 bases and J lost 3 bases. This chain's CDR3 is CASSQMTGYTGELFF. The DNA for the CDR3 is TGCGCCAGCAGCCAAATGACAGGGTACACCGGGGAGCTGTTTTTT.

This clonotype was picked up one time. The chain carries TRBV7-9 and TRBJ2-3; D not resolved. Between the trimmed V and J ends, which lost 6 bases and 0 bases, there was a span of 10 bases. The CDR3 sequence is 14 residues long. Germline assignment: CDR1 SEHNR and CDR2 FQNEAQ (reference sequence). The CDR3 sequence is CASSETTSTDTQYF. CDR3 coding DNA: TGTGCCAGCAGTGAGACGACTAGCACAGATACGCAGTATTTT.

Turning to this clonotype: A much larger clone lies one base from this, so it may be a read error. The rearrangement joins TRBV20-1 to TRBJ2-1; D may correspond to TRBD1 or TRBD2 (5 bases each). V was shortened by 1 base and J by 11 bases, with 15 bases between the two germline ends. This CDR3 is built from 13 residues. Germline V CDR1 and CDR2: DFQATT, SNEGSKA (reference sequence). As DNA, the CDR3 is TGCAGTGCTAGAGTTGGGGCTGGACTTAAGCAGTTCTTC. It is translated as CSARVGAGLKQFF.

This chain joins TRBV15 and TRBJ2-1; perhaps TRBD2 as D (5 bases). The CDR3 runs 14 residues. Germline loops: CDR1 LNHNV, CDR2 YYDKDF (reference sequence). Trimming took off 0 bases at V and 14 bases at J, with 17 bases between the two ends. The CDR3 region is CATSRDRTQQMEFF. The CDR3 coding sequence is TGTGCCACCAGCAGAGATCGGACTCAACAGATGGAGTTCTTC.

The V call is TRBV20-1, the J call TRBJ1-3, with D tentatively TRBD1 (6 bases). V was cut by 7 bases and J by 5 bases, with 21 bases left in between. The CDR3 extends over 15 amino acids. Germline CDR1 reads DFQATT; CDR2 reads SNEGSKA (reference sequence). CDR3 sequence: CSGRGQGRARNTIYF. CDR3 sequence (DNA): TGCAGTGGCAGGGGTCAGGGCAGAGCCCGAAACACCATATATTTT.

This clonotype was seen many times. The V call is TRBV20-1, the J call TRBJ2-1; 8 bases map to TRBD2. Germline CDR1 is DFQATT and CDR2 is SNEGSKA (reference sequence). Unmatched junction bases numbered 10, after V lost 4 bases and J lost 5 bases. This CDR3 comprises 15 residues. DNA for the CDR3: TGCAGTGCTATAACTAGCGGACGACGGGACAATGAGCAGTTCTTC. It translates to CSAITSGRRDNEQFF.

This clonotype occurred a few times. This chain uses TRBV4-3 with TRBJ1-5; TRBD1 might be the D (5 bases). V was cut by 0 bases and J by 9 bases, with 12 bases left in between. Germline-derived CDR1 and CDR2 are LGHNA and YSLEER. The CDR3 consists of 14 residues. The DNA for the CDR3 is TGCGCCAGCAGCCAAGACAGGGCATTGGCGCCCCAGCATTTT. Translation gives CASSQDRALAPQHF.

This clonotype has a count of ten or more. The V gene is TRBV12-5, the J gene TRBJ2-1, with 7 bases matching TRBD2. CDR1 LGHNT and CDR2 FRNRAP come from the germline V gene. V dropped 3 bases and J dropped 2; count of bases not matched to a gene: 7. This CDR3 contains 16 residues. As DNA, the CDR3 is TGTGCTAGTGGTTTCACTAGCGCCGCGACCTACAATGAGCAGTTCTTC. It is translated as CASGFTSAATYNEQFF.

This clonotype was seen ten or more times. The chain's CDR3 is CASSQEGNYEQYF. CDR3 nucleotides: TGTGCCAGCAGCCAAGAGGGGAATTACGAGCAGTACTTC. The rearrangement joins TRBV4-2 to TRBJ2-7; no reliable D call. Trimming stripped 0 bases from V and 4 bases from J, with 7 bases between. The CDR3 sequence is 13 residues long. Germline CDR1 LGHNA, CDR2 YNFKEQ.

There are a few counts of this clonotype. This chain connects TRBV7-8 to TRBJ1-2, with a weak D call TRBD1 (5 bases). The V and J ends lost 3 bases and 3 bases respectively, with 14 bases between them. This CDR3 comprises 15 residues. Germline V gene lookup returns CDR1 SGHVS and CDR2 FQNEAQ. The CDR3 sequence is CASSFRAGIDYGYTF. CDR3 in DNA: TGTGCCAGCAGCTTCCGGGCAGGGATTGACTATGGCTACACCTTC.

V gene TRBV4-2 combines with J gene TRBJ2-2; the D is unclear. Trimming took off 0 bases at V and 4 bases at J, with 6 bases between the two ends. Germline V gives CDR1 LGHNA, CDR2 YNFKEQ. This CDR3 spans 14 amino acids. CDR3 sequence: CASSQETITGELFF. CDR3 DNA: TGTGCCAGCAGCCAAGAGACAATCACCGGGGAGCTGTTTTTT.

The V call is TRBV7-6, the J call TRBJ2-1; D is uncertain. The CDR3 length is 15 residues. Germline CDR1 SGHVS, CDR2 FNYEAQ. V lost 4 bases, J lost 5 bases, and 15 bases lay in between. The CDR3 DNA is TGTGCCAGCAGCTCCTCCGCGTTACGGAACAATGAGCAGTTCTTC. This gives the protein CASSSSALRNNEQFF.

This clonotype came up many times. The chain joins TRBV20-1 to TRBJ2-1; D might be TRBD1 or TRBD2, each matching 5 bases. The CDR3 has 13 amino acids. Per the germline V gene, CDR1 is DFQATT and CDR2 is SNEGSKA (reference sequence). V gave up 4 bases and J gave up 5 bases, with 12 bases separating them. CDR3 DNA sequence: TGCAGTGCTAAAAAGGGGCGGGACAATGAGCAGTTCTTC. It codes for CSAKKGRDNEQFF.

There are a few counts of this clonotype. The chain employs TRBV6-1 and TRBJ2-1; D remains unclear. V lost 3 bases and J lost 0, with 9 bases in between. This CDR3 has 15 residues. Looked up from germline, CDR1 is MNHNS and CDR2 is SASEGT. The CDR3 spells CASSESVASYNEQFF. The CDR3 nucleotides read TGTGCCAGCAGTGAGAGCGTAGCCTCCTACAATGAGCAGTTCTTC.

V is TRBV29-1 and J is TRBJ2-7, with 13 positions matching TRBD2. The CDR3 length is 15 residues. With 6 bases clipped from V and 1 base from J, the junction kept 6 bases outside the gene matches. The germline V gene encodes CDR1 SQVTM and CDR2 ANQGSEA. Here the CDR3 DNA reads TGCAGCGTGAGCCCGGGACTAGCGGGGTCCTACGAGCAGTACTTC. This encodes CSVSPGLAGSYEQYF.

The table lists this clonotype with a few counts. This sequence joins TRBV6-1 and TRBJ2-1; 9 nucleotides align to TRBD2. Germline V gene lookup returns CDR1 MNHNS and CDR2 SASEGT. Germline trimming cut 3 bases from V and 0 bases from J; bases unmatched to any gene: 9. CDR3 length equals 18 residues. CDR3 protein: CASSEGRTSGRSYNEQFF. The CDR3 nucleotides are TGTGCCAGCAGTGAGGGTAGAACTAGCGGGCGCTCCTACAATGAGCAGTTCTTC.

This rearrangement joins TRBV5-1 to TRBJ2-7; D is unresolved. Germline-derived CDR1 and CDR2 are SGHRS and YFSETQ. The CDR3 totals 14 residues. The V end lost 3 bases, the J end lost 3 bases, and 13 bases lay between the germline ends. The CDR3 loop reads CASSSSDGSYEQYF. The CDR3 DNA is TGCGCCAGCAGCTCTTCCGACGGCAGCTACGAGCAGTACTTC.

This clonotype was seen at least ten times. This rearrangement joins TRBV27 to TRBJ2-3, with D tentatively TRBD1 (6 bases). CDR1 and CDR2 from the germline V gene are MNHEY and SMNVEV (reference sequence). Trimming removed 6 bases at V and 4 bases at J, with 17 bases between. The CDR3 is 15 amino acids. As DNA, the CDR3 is TGTGCCAGCAGCGGCCAACCAGGGGACCCAGATACGCAGTATTTT. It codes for CASSGQPGDPDTQYF.

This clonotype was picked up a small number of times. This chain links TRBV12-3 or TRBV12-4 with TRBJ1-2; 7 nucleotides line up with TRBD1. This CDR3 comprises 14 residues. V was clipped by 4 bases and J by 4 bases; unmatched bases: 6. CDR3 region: CASSSRDSVYGYTF. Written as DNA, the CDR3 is TGTGCCAGCAGTTCCCGGGACAGCGTCTATGGCTACACCTTC.

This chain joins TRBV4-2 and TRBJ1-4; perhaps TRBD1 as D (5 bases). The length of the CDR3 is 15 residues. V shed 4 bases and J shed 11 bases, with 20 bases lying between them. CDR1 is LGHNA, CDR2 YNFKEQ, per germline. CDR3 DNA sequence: TGTGCCAGCAGCCCGGACCGGGACGTCCGGACCAAACTGTTTTTT. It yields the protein CASSPDRDVRTKLFF.

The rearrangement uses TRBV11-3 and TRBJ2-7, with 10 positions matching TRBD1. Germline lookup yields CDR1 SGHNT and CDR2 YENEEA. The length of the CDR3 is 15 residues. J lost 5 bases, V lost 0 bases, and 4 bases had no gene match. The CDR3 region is CASSLEGQGLNEQYF. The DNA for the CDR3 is TGTGCCAGCAGCTTAGAGGGACAGGGGTTGAACGAGCAGTACTTC.